Shown below are 32 T cell receptor beta chains from a single sample sequenced in a study of HIV-infected patients and healthy controls (TCRdb year 2014). Library prep was done by 5' RACE. Sequencing relied on an Illumina MiSeq. Using SuperScript III with primers targeting the alpha and beta constant regions, around 480 ng of RNA was reverse transcribed. Separate alpha and beta chain libraries were generated by chain-specific third strand synthesis with multiplexing indices. TCRdb reanalyzed the raw reads on its own, using fastp at Q25 for trimming and MiXCR for clone calling, and kept in-frame beta chains. When rows share a CDR3 protein, they turn into one entry using the most common DNA and genes. The table for this sample lists some 17,000 distinct CDR3 sequences; just under 9.5% of them were counted only once. In total, the top ten clones hold more than 4.5% of the sample. Whole blood was used without cell fractionation, so the repertoire reflected all unsorted peripheral T cells.

Sequencing was performed on blood. The receptors come from an adult in good health.

This clonotype was seen only a few times. CDR3 region: CASSRYTQETQYF. In nucleotides, the CDR3 is TGTGCCAGCAGTAGATACACCCAAGAGACCCAGTACTTC. The chain recombines TRBV27 with TRBJ2-5; D is unclear. The CDR3 extends over 13 amino acids. Trimming left V 5 bases short and J 1 base short, with 8 bases between. Germline V gene sequence: CDR1 MNHEY, CDR2 SMNVEV (reference sequence).

This clonotype was counted at least ten times. CDR3 residues: CASSPPPGLAGGRGFF. For the CDR3, the DNA is TGTGCCAGCAGCCCTCCTCCGGGACTAGCGGGAGGGCGGGGGTTCTTC. This rearrangement joins TRBV11-2 to TRBJ2-1; 16 bases are shared with TRBD2. CDR1 is SGHAT and CDR2 is FQNNGV in the germline V gene. V was clipped by 5 bases and J by 15 bases; unmatched bases: 13. The CDR3 consists of 16 residues.

Within the sample, this clonotype is medium-sized. This sequence joins TRBV20-1 and TRBJ2-2; D gene ambiguous. CDR1 is DFQATT, CDR2 SNEGSKA, per germline (reference sequence). V lost 1 base, J lost 4 bases, and 7 bases lay in between. The CDR3 has 13 amino acids. CDR3 in amino acids: CSARVFSTGELFF. The CDR3 DNA reads TGCAGTGCTAGAGTGTTCTCCACCGGGGAGCTGTTTTTT.

This clonotype was counted at least ten times. The chain links TRBV7-8 to TRBJ2-1, with 8 positions matching TRBD1. Germline V CDR1 and CDR2: SGHVS, FQNEAQ. J lost 8 bases, V lost 1 base, and 7 bases had no gene match. The CDR3 covers 15 residues. In nucleotides, the CDR3 is TGTGCCAGCAGCTTAGTGCAGGGGGCGTTCGATGAGCAGTTCTTC. It codes for CASSLVQGAFDEQFF. The full variable domain, with the rest looked up from reference TRBV7-8 and TRBJ2-1, is GAGVSQSPRYKVAKRGQDVALRCDPISGHVSLFWYQQALGQGPEFLTYFQNEAQLDKSGLPSDRFFAERPEGSVSTLKIQRTQQEDSAVYLCASSLVQGAFDEQFFGPGTRLTVL.

V and J are TRBV6-5 and TRBJ2-4; D unresolved. V was pared by 6 bases and J by 6 bases, with 6 bases between. The CDR3 loop spans 11 amino acids. Germline CDR1 is MNHEY and CDR2 is SVGAGI. The CDR3 DNA is TGTGCCAGCAGACTTGGAAACATTCAGTACTTC. This sequence encodes CASRLGNIQYF.

The V and J genes are TRBV19 and TRBJ2-4, with a weak D call TRBD2 (5 bases). The CDR3 contains 14 residues. V dropped 5 bases and J dropped 7 bases, with 15 bases sitting between them. Germline lookup yields CDR1 LNHDA and CDR2 SQIVND (reference sequence). Here the CDR3 reads CASSPTPSLNIQYF. The CDR3 nucleotides are TGTGCCAGTAGTCCAACACCTAGCTTGAACATTCAGTACTTC.

This clonotype was seen at least ten times. The rearrangement joins TRBV20-1 to TRBJ2-3; weak D call: TRBD2 (6 bases). Looked up from germline, CDR1 is DFQATT and CDR2 is SNEGSKA (reference sequence). Trimming stripped 1 base from V and 0 bases from J, with 14 bases between. The CDR3 length is 16 residues. Here the CDR3 DNA reads TGCAGTGCTAGAGTTGGAGGGACCTCTAGCACAGATACGCAGTATTTT. Encoded protein: CSARVGGTSSTDTQYF.

This clonotype came up a few times. The chain is built from TRBV6-1 and TRBJ1-5, with a possible D match to TRBD1 (5 bases). The CDR3 is made up of 15 amino acids. The V and J ends lost 5 bases and 6 bases respectively, with 17 bases between them. CDR1 MNHNS and CDR2 SASEGT come from the germline V gene. The CDR3 region has the DNA TGTGCCAGCAGTCCGGTCCAGGGAGCGCGTCAGCCCCAGCATTTT. This encodes CASSPVQGARQPQHF.

Relative to its sample, this clonotype is medium-sized (0.01 to 0.1%). J is TRBJ2-3 and V is TRBV20-1; unclear D gene. CDR3 length: 12 residues. Germline assignment: CDR1 DFQATT and CDR2 SNEGSKA (reference sequence). The V end lost 4 bases, the J end lost 0 bases, and 5 bases lay between the germline ends. In nucleotides, the CDR3 is TGCAGTGCTACTCCTAGCACAGATACGCAGTATTTT. Protein: CSATPSTDTQYF.

This clonotype was recorded a few times. This rearrangement joins TRBV12-3 or TRBV12-4 to TRBJ1-2; D not certain. The ends were cut back, 6 bases at V and 8 bases at J, with 16 bases in the middle. This CDR3 spans 13 amino acids. The CDR3 here is CASRPWGADGYTF. For the CDR3, the DNA is TGTGCCAGCAGGCCATGGGGAGCCGACGGCTACACCTTC.

The table lists this clonotype with many counts. The genes are TRBV19 and TRBJ2-5, with a possible D match to TRBD2 (7 bases). CDR1 LNHDA and CDR2 SQIVND come from the germline V gene (reference sequence). The CDR3 loop spans 17 amino acids. Trimming removed 5 bases at V and 1 base at J, with 20 bases between. CDR3 coding DNA: TGTGCCAGTAGTCTCGAGGGGGGAGCGGGACCCCAAGAGACCCAGTACTTC. It codes for CASSLEGGAGPQETQYF.

The chain has TRBV5-1 and TRBJ2-6; perhaps TRBD2 as D (6 bases). Germline-derived CDR1 and CDR2 are SGHRS and YFSETQ. The CDR3 spans 17 residues. V was cut by 4 bases and J by 1 base, with 15 bases left in between. The CDR3 protein is CASSPRDFKSGANVLTF. DNA for the CDR3: TGCGCCAGCAGCCCGCGGGACTTTAAGTCTGGGGCCAACGTCCTGACTTTC. The variable domain in full, completed from reference TRBV5-1 and TRBJ2-6, reads KAGVTQTPRYLIKTRGQQVTLSCSPISGHRSVSWYQQTPGQGLQFLFEYFSETQRNKGNFPGRFSGRQFSNSRSEMNVSTLELGDSALYLCASSPRDFKSGANVLTFGAGSRLTVL.

By sample fraction, this clonotype is medium-sized (0.01 to 0.1%). The chain couples TRBV7-9 to TRBJ2-1, with 13 bases lining up with TRBD2. Trimming cost V 4 bases and J 7 bases; bases outside gene matches: 10. The CDR3 totals 17 residues. Looked up from germline, CDR1 is SEHNR and CDR2 is FQNEAQ (reference sequence). The CDR3 DNA follows: TGTGCCAGCAGCTCGCCGGGACTAGCGGGACCCAATAATGAGCAGTTCTTC. Amino acid sequence: CASSSPGLAGPNNEQFF. Variable domain in full (rest from reference TRBV7-9 and TRBJ2-1): DTGVSQNPRHKITKRGQNVTFRCDPISEHNRLYWYRQTLGQGPEFLTYFQNEAQLEKSRLLSDRFSAERPKGSFSTLEIQRTEQGDSAMYLCASSSPGLAGPNNEQFFGPGTRLTVL.

The V gene is TRBV19, the J gene TRBJ2-2, with 8 bases aligning to TRBD2. This CDR3 has 17 amino acids. Germline-derived CDR1 and CDR2 are LNHDA and SQIVND (reference sequence). The trim removed 3 bases at V and 5 bases at J, leaving 11 bases unmatched. CDR3 amino acids: CASSIVAGPGGTGELFF. The CDR3 DNA follows: TGTGCCAGTAGTATCGTAGCGGGACCGGGAGGGACCGGGGAGCTGTTTTTT.

CDR3 DNA sequence: TGCAGCGTTTGGTATGGGGAGCAGTTCTTC. Amino acids: CSVWYGEQFF. The chain carries TRBV29-1 and TRBJ2-1; D remains ambiguous. The V and J ends lost 5 bases and 10 bases respectively, with 9 bases between them. CDR3 size: 10 residues. Germline V gene lookup returns CDR1 SQVTM and CDR2 ANQGSEA.

This clonotype has at least ten counts. The chain links TRBV19 to TRBJ2-2; 10 bases align to TRBD2. Looked up from germline, CDR1 is LNHDA and CDR2 is SQIVND (reference sequence). Trimming removed 7 bases from V and 7 bases from J; junction bases left unmatched: 15. CDR3 length equals 17 residues. DNA for the CDR3: TGTGCCAGTAACCAGGAGGGAGCGGGAGGGCGAAGCGGGGAGCTGTTTTTT. Translated: CASNQEGAGGRSGELFF. The entire variable domain, with the rest obtained from reference TRBV19 and TRBJ2-2, is as follows: DGGITQSPKYLFRKEGQNVTLSCEQNLNHDAMYWYRQDPGQGLRLIYYSQIVNDFQKGDIAEGYSVSREKKESFPLTVTSAQKNPTAFYLCASNQEGAGGRSGELFFGEGSRLTVL.

In its sample, this clonotype was seen a few times. This sequence joins TRBV19 and TRBJ2-2, with 11 bases identical to TRBD1. The CDR3 is made up of 16 amino acids. V lost 3 bases and J lost 6; bases outside the gene matches: 6. CDR1 and CDR2 from the germline V gene are LNHDA and SQIVND (reference sequence). CDR3 sequence reads: CASSIKSGQGAGELFF. The CDR3 coding sequence is TGTGCCAGTAGTATTAAATCGGGACAGGGGGCCGGGGAGCTGTTTTTT.

This clonotype has at least ten counts. The chain is built from TRBV29-1 and TRBJ2-3; TRBD2 aligns across 11 bases. The V and J ends lost 6 bases and 2 bases, in that order; junction bases with no gene match: 7. Germline V lookup: CDR1 SQVTM, CDR2 ANQGSEA. The CDR3 has 15 amino acids. The CDR3, as DNA: TGCAGCGTGGCGGGACTAGCGGATCACACAGATACGCAGTATTTT. This codes for CSVAGLADHTDTQYF.

This chain joins TRBV7-9 and TRBJ2-3; D not certain. With 5 bases removed from V and 4 bases from J, the gap between germline ends came to 7 bases. Germline lookup yields CDR1 SEHNR and CDR2 FQNEAQ (reference sequence). The CDR3 has 12 amino acids. The CDR3 is CASSLMSDTQYF. The CDR3 DNA follows: TGTGCCAGCAGCCTAATGTCAGATACGCAGTATTTT.

A few counts support this clonotype. V usage is TRBV5-6 and J usage is TRBJ2-7; D is perhaps TRBD1 (5 bases). Trimming left V 1 base short and J 2 bases short, with 7 bases between. The germline CDR1 and CDR2 sequences are SGHDT and YYEEEE. This CDR3 comprises 13 residues. The CDR3 bases are TGTGCCAGCAGCTTGCAGGGAACCTACGAGCAGTACGTC. Protein product: CASSLQGTYEQYV.

This clonotype was recorded at least ten times. Written as DNA, the CDR3 is TGTGCCAGCAGCCCCACTAGCTCCAGCTCCTACAATGAGCAGTTCTTC. The encoded protein is CASSPTSSSSYNEQFF. The chain carries TRBV7-2 and TRBJ2-1; TRBD2 is a possible D gene (6 bases). The V and J ends lost 5 bases and 0 bases respectively, with 14 bases between them. The CDR3 sequence is 16 residues long. Germline loops: CDR1 SGHTA, CDR2 FQGNSA.

This clonotype was found many times. The genes are TRBV6-2 or TRBV6-3 and TRBJ1-5; D may be TRBD1 (5 bases). The V end was cut by 6 bases, the J end by 7 bases, with 13 bases between. Germline V gene lookup returns CDR1 MNHEY and CDR2 SVGEGT. This CDR3 comprises 13 residues. The CDR3 is CASRYSQGQPQHF. CDR3 bases: TGTGCCAGCAGGTACAGTCAGGGACAGCCCCAGCATTTT.

There are many counts of this clonotype. The CDR3, as DNA: TGTGCCAGCAGCTTATCCTATGATGAGCAGTTCTTC. It translates to CASSLSYDEQFF. The chain links TRBV11-2 to TRBJ2-1; D remains unclear. The CDR3 spans 12 residues. V was cut by 2 bases and J by 8 bases, with 7 bases left in between. CDR1 is SGHAT, CDR2 FQNNGV, per germline.

By share, this clonotype counts as medium-sized. This rearrangement joins TRBV6-4 to TRBJ2-3, with D possibly TRBD1 on 8 matching bases. V was clipped by 1 base and J by 11 bases, with 34 bases between them. CDR1 and CDR2 (germline): MRHNA, SNTAGT. There are 20 residues in the CDR3. CDR3 loop: CASSDWPPGQGGSQGTGQYF. The CDR3 nucleotides read TGTGCCAGCAGTGACTGGCCTCCTGGACAGGGAGGGAGTCAAGGTACAGGGCAGTATTTT.

This clonotype appeared many times. The chain uses TRBV20-1 and TRBJ1-1; D is perhaps TRBD1 (6 bases). Germline CDR1 and CDR2: DFQATT and SNEGSKA (reference sequence). V was shortened by 5 bases and J by 5 bases, with 18 bases between the two germline ends. This CDR3 contains 14 residues. CDR3 region: CSAPGTQGMTEAFF. CDR3 sequence (DNA): TGCAGTGCTCCCGGGACTCAGGGGATGACTGAAGCTTTCTTT.

The chain combines TRBV11-2 with TRBJ2-1; 7 nucleotides agree with TRBD1. The germline V gene encodes CDR1 SGHAT and CDR2 FQNNGV. The V gene end was trimmed by 4 bases and the J gene end by 3 bases; junction bases not matched to a gene: 0. The CDR3 is 13 amino acids. The CDR3 loop reads CASSWDSYNEQFF. Here the CDR3 DNA reads TGTGCCAGCAGCTGGGACAGCTACAATGAGCAGTTCTTC.

DNA of the CDR3: TGTGCCAGCAGGGATGGGACAGGGGGCGTTCATGGCTACACCTTC. Translated: CASRDGTGGVHGYTF. This chain uses TRBV12-3 or TRBV12-4 with TRBJ1-2; 12 bases are shared with TRBD1. Trimming at V came to 6 bases and at J to 6 bases, leaving 8 bases not matched to a gene. There are 15 residues in the CDR3.

Ten or more counts support this clonotype. A read error may produce the germline difference seen at one junction end. V and J are TRBV5-1 and TRBJ2-5; TRBD1 matches at 12 bases. Germline V gene data show CDR1 as SGHRS and CDR2 as YFSETQ. The length of the CDR3 is 15 residues. CDR3 sequence reads: CASSGTGGRQETQYF. The CDR3 DNA sequence: TGCGCCAGCAGCGGGACAGGGGGCAGGCAAGAAACCCAGTACTTC.

This clonotype is classed as medium-sized. The chain is built from TRBV4-3 and TRBJ2-7; a weak D match, TRBD1 (5 bases). This CDR3 is built from 15 residues. In germline, CDR1 is LGHNA, CDR2 YSLEER. The V and J ends lost 0 bases and 6 bases respectively, with 15 bases between them. CDR3 region: CASSQEDTPLGEQYF. CDR3 bases: TGCGCCAGCAGCCAAGAGGACACCCCTTTGGGCGAGCAGTACTTC.

The chain employs TRBV20-1 and TRBJ2-3, with D hard to call. Germline V gene data show CDR1 as DFQATT and CDR2 as SNEGSKA (reference sequence). The V end was cut by 3 bases, the J end by 3 bases, with 16 bases between. The length of the CDR3 is 15 residues. DNA for the CDR3: TGCAGTGCTAGGACGTATGGGGTCCGGACAGATACGCAGTATTTT. Encoded protein: CSARTYGVRTDTQYF.

This clonotype showed up many times. The chain links TRBV20-1 to TRBJ1-5; 8 bases are shared with TRBD1. With V trimmed by 5 bases and J by 2 bases, 14 bases remained unmatched. The CDR3 is 17 residues long. CDR1 is DFQATT, CDR2 SNEGSKA, per germline (reference sequence). The CDR3 loop is CSAVPGQASLGNQPQHF. In nucleotides, the CDR3 is TGCAGTGCTGTACCGGGACAGGCCTCATTGGGCAATCAGCCCCAGCATTTT.

The J gene is TRBJ2-3, the V gene TRBV6-5; weak D call: TRBD1 (5 bases). Trimming removed 4 bases from V and 5 bases from J, with 10 bases in between. The germline V gene has CDR1 MNHEY and CDR2 SVGAGI. The CDR3 is 13 amino acids. As DNA, the CDR3 is TGTGCCAGCAGTTCACGGCAGGGAGATACGCAGTATTTT. Encoded protein: CASSSRQGDTQYF.